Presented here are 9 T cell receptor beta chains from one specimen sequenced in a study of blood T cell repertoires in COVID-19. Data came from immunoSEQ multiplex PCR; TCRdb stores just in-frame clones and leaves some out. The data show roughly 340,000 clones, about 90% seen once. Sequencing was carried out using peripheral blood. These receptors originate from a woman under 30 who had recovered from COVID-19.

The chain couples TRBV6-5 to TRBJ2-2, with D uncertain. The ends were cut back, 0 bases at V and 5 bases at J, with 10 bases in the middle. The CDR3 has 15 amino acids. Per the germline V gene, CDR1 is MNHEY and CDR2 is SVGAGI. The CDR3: CASSYSSSWTGELFF. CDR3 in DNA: TGTGCCAGCAGTTACTCGAGTAGTTGGACCGGGGAGCTGTTTTTT.

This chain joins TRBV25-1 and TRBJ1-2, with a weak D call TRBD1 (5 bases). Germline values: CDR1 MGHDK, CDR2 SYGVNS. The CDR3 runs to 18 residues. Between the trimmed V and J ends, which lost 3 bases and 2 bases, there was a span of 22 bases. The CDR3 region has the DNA TGTGCCAGCAGTGATACGTTGGGCAGGGATAAGGACAACTATGGCTACACCTTC. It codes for CASSDTLGRDKDNYGYTF.

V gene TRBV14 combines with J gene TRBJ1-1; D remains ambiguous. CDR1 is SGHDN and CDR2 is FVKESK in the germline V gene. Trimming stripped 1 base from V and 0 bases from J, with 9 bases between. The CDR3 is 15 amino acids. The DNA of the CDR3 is TGTGCCAGCAGCCAAGTCCGGGGTGTGAACACTGAAGCTTTCTTT. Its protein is CASSQVRGVNTEAFF.

The CDR3 spells CASRKGTGFNQPQHF. In DNA form, the CDR3 reads TGTGCCAGCAGGAAGGGGACAGGGTTTAATCAGCCCCAGCATTTT. The gene calls are TRBV2 and TRBJ1-5; 9 positions match TRBD1. The CDR3 extends over 15 amino acids. V shed 6 bases and J 4 bases; nucleotides not matched to a gene: 7. Germline V CDR1 and CDR2: SNHLY, FYNNEI.

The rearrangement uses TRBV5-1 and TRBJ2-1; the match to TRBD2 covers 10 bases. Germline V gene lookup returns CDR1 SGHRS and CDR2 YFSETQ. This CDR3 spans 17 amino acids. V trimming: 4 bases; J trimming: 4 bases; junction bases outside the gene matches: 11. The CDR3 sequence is CASSQGGGLAVYNEQFF. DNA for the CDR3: TGCGCCAGCAGCCAAGGCGGAGGACTAGCGGTTTACAATGAGCAGTTCTTC.

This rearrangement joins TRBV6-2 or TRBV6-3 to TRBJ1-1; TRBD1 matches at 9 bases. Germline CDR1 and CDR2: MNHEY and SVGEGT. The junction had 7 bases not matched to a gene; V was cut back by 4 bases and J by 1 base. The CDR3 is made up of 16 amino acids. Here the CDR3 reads CASSSRQGGRNTEAFF. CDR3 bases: TGTGCCAGCAGTTCCCGACAGGGGGGAAGGAACACTGAAGCTTTCTTT.

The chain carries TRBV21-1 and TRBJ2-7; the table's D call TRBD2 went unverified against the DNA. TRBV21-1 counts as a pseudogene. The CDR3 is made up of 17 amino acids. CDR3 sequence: CASSPYQTSGISYEQYV. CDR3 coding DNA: TGTGCCAGCAGCCCCTACCAGACTAGCGGTATCTCCTACGAGCAGTACGTC.

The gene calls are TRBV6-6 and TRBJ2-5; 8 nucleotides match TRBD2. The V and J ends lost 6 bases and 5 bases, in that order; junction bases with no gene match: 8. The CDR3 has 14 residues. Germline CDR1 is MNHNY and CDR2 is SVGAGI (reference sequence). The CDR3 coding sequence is TGTGCCAGCAGGAGAGCGGGAGTAGGTGAGACCCAGTACTTC. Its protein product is CASRRAGVGETQYF.

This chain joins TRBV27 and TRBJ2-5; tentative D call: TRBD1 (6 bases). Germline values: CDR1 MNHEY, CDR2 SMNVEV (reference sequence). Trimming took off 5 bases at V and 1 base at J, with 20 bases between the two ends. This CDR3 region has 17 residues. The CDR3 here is CASSANRALASQETQYF. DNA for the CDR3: TGTGCCAGCAGTGCTAACAGGGCCCTGGCGTCCCAAGAGACCCAGTACTTC.